The subject of this entry is one T cell receptor (beta chain). It was with a sample-barcoded 5' primer and a J-beta primer mix that a second PCR of roughly 7 to 12 cycles was run. TCRdb reanalysed the 5' RACE reads using MiXCR and keeps one entry per CDR3 protein. Of around 820,000 distinct CDR3 sequences in the sample, around 25% were seen once. This record comes from a study of blood T cells in healthy people across ages. The CDR3 has 20 amino acids. This sample also appeared in a second study, on T cells of mothers and their children.

This chain links TRBV21-1 with TRBJ2-6; the DNA was not used to check the table's D call, TRBD1. TRBV21-1 is labeled a pseudogene. Sequences were obtained from blood. The clonotype originates from a boy younger than 18 in good health. CDR3 sequence: CASSKESPGLNCSGANVLTF. The CDR3 DNA reads TGTGCCAGCAGCAAAGAAAGCCCAGGGCTCAACTGCTCTGGGGCCAACGTCCTGACTTTC.